The rows below give T cell receptor beta chains drawn from one sample of a study of Tregs in tolerant kidney transplant recipients. TCRdb's table, derived via immunoSEQ multiplex PCR, lists solely in-frame clones and lacks some. Of tens of thousands of clones listed, less than 98% are singletons. The sequences come from CD4+ T cells from blood, collected before the transplant. Receptors were obtained from a human donor who received a combined kidney and bone marrow transplant. Each CDR3 is given without its conserved first and last residue. D genes are given only for firm matches. Rows may omit the clone size; those that give it use once, few, many or a size class.

NA,TRBJ2-7,NA,TRBV11-2,ASSLMAGSFYEQY
NA,TRBJ2-7,TRBD1,TRBV10-3,AIRRQGIYEQY
once,TRBJ2-3,TRBD1,TRBV29-1,SVGGQGLLDTQY
NA,TRBJ2-7,NA,TRBV13,ASSLGADAGEQY
NA,TRBJ1-4,NA,TRBV5-1,ASSWNSRSEKLF
once,TRBJ2-3,TRBD2,TRBV4-3,ASSLTVAGGPGDTQY
NA,TRBJ2-2,TRBD1,TRBV19,AGQTGGSNTGELF
NA,TRBJ1-3,NA,TRBV4-3,ASSQVTGQNTIY
NA,TRBJ2-5,TRBD1,TRBV9,ASSDRDREKETQY
NA,TRBJ2-5,TRBD1,TRBV19,ASSIPGTDQETQY
NA,TRBJ2-3,NA,TRBV6-1,ASGTGWPDTQY